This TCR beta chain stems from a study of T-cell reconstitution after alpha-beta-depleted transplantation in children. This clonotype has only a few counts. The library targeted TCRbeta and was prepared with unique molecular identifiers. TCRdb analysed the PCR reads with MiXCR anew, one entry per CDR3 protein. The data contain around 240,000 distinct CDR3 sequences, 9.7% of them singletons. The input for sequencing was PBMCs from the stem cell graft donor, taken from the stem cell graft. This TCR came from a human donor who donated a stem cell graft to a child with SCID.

As DNA, the CDR3 is TGTGCCAGCAGCCCCGGCGGGTCAGGACCCTATGGCTACACCTTC. Its translation is CASSPGGSGPYGYTF. The J gene is TRBJ1-2, the V gene TRBV7-2, with no clear D. Trimming left V 5 bases short and J 4 bases short, with 17 bases between. Per germline, CDR1 SGHTA and CDR2 FQGNSA. The CDR3 runs to 15 residues.